The 18 T cell receptor beta chains presented below share a single source sample, sequenced in a study of cytomegalovirus exposure and HLA in healthy donors (dated by TCRdb to between 2016 and 2019). Library generation was performed with the immunoSEQ multiplex PCR assay. For the multiplex PCR, a mixture combining 60 forward primers for TCR Vbeta segments and 13 reverse primers for TCR Jbeta segments was used. TCRdb took this table from immuneACCESS and kept in-frame rearrangements with V and J called. Such tables lack part of the clones; where checked against another copy, unresolved V genes explain under half of the gap, and the rest is unexplained. A total of more than 110,000 clones appear in this sample, 80% of them only once. The ten largest make up around 4.9% of the sample. The sequencing input was PBMCs. These receptors were taken from a male donor in good health and CMV-seronegative.

Only a few counts were recorded for this clone. This chain joins TRBV7-2 and TRBJ1-1; TRBD1 might be the D (5 bases). Trimming removed 5 bases from V and 9 bases from J, with 13 bases in between. Germline CDR1 and CDR2: SGHTA and FQGNSA. The CDR3 has 12 residues. The CDR3 DNA is TGTGCCAGCAGCCGCCGGGACTTTAAAGCTTTCTTT. It specifies CASSRRDFKAFF.

This chain joins TRBV9 and TRBJ2-3; TRBD1 aligns across 8 bases. Trimming took 4 bases from V and 2 from J; bases not matched to a gene: 6. From germline, CDR1 is SGDLS and CDR2 YYNGEE. The CDR3 consists of 15 residues. The CDR3 loop reads CASSYGQGYTDTQYF. For the CDR3, the DNA is TGTGCCAGCAGCTACGGACAGGGCTACACAGATACGCAGTATTTT.

This clone came up once. This chain uses TRBV6-5 with TRBJ1-4; no reliable D call. The CDR3 length is 15 residues. The V and J ends lost 4 bases and 7 bases respectively, with 16 bases between them. The germline V gene encodes CDR1 MNHEY and CDR2 SVGAGI. CDR3 sequence reads: CASSSRGLVGEKLFF. CDR3 nucleotide sequence: TGTGCCAGCAGTTCGCGAGGCCTCGTGGGTGAAAAACTGTTTTTT.

This chain links TRBV9 with TRBJ2-6, with D possibly matching TRBD2 (5 bases). CDR3 size: 17 residues. V was cut by 0 bases and J by 2 bases, with 12 bases left in between. The V gene's germline CDR1 is SGDLS and CDR2 YYNGEE. The CDR3 loop reads CASSVGPGNTGANVLTF. In DNA form, the CDR3 reads TGTGCCAGCAGCGTAGGGCCGGGAAACACTGGGGCCAACGTCCTGACTTTC. Full variable domain (remainder filled in from reference TRBV9 and TRBJ2-6): DSGVTQTPKHLITATGQRVTLRCSPRSGDLSVYWYQQSLDQGLQFLIQYYNGEERAKGNILERFSAQQFPDLHSELNLSSLELGDSALYFCASSVGPGNTGANVLTFGAGSRLTVL.

A single count supports this clone. The chain uses TRBV4-3 and TRBJ1-3, with D hard to call. Trimming took off 0 bases at V and 0 bases at J, with 6 bases between the two ends. The germline V gene encodes CDR1 LGHNA and CDR2 YSLEER. The CDR3 is 15 amino acids. CDR3 bases: TGCGCCAGCAGCCAAGATCGAGGCTCTGGAAACACCATATATTTT. Its translation: CASSQDRGSGNTIYF.

The chain joins TRBV5-6 to TRBJ2-7, with unresolved D. Trimming pared 5 bases from V and 2 bases from J, leaving 8 bases between. CDR1 and CDR2 from the germline V gene are SGHDT and YYEEEE. This CDR3 is built from 12 residues. Here the CDR3 DNA reads TGTGCCAGCAGTCCCTATACCTACGAGCAGTACTTC. Translating it yields CASSPYTYEQYF. The full variable domain, in which reference TRBV5-6 and TRBJ2-7 provide the parts outside the CDR3, is DAGVTQSPTHLIKTRGQQVTLRCSPKSGHDTVSWYQQALGQGPQFIFQYYEEEERQRGNFPDRFSGHQFPNYSSELNVNALLLGDSALYLCASSPYTYEQYFGPGTRLTVT.

The genes are TRBV28 and TRBJ1-1; D gene unclear. Germline V lookup: CDR1 MDHEN, CDR2 SYDVKM. The CDR3 runs 16 residues. Trimming took 7 bases from V and 4 from J, leaving 22 bases between them. The CDR3 here is CASTTGGARTVTEAFF. The CDR3, as DNA: TGTGCCAGCACCACCGGAGGTGCAAGAACGGTCACTGAAGCTTTCTTT.

The chain employs TRBV7-2 and TRBJ2-3; 9 bases fit TRBD2. This CDR3 has 17 amino acids. Per germline, CDR1 SGHTA and CDR2 FQGNSA. With V trimmed by 1 base and J by 2 bases, 7 bases remained unmatched. The CDR3 loop is CASSLEGLAGTTDTQYF. The CDR3, as DNA: TGTGCCAGCAGCTTAGAAGGTCTAGCGGGGACCACAGATACGCAGTATTTT. The whole variable domain, remainder taken from reference TRBV7-2 and TRBJ2-3, is GAGVSQSPSNKVTEKGKDVELRCDPISGHTALYWYRQSLGQGLEFLIYFQGNSAPDKSGLPSDRFSAERTGGSVSTLTIQRTQQEDSAVYLCASSLEGLAGTTDTQYFGPGTRLTVL.

The chain recombines TRBV5-1 with TRBJ2-3; TRBD1 matches at 8 bases. V shed 4 bases and J 3 bases; nucleotides not matched to a gene: 13. The CDR3 runs to 17 residues. Germline V gene data show CDR1 as SGHRS and CDR2 as YFSETQ. Here the CDR3 reads CASSPGQGGIGTDTQYF. DNA for the CDR3: TGCGCCAGCAGCCCCGGACAGGGTGGCATCGGAACAGATACGCAGTATTTT.

The chain recombines TRBV15 with TRBJ1-5; 9 bases fit TRBD1. In germline, CDR1 is LNHNV, CDR2 YYDKDF (reference sequence). V shed 1 base and J 4 bases; nucleotides not matched to a gene: 8. CDR3 length equals 17 residues. The CDR3 DNA follows: TGTGCCACCAGCAGAGGTATACGGACAGGGGATAATCAGCCCCAGCATTTT. Amino acids: CATSRGIRTGDNQPQHF.

J is TRBJ2-1 and V is TRBV19; D gene unclear. There are 15 residues in the CDR3. Deletions cut 3 bases from V and 2 bases from J, with 11 bases between. CDR1 is LNHDA, CDR2 SQIVND, per germline (reference sequence). CDR3 DNA: TGTGCCAGTAGTATCTCCACGGGTCCCTACAATGAGCAGTTCTTC. Translation gives CASSISTGPYNEQFF.

This chain links TRBV7-3 with TRBJ1-1; possibly TRBD1 for D (6 bases). Trimming took off 6 bases at V and 2 bases at J, with 10 bases between the two ends. CDR3 length: 13 residues. Germline CDR1 is SGHTA and CDR2 is FQGTGA. The CDR3 region is CASRAGDNTEAFF. Here the CDR3 DNA reads TGTGCCAGCAGGGCAGGGGATAACACTGAAGCTTTCTTT.

The chain has TRBV5-1 and TRBJ1-2; 10 nucleotides align to TRBD1. Germline lookup yields CDR1 SGHRS and CDR2 YFSETQ. There are 13 residues in the CDR3. V lost 3 bases to trimming and J lost 6 bases; unmatched junction nucleotides: 2. CDR3 region: CASSSGQGNGYTF. CDR3 coding DNA: TGCGCCAGCAGCTCGGGACAGGGGAATGGCTACACCTTC.

This clone was counted a few times. V is TRBV7-9 and J is TRBJ2-1; 8 positions agree with TRBD2. CDR1 SEHNR and CDR2 FQNEAQ come from the germline V gene (reference sequence). This CDR3 has 15 residues. J lost 2 bases, V lost 3 bases, and 3 bases had no gene match. CDR3 nucleotide sequence: TGTGCCAGCAGCTTGATAGCGGGGCCCTACAATGAGCAGTTCTTC. Its protein product is CASSLIAGPYNEQFF.

The chain is built from TRBV30 and TRBJ2-5; D may be TRBD2 (6 bases). The CDR3 covers 12 residues. Trimming took 5 bases from V and 7 from J, leaving 14 bases between them. Germline CDR1 reads GTSNPN; CDR2 reads SVGIG (reference sequence). As DNA, the CDR3 is TGTGCCTGGGGACTAAATCGGGGGACCCAGTACTTC. Amino acids: CAWGLNRGTQYF.

This sequence joins TRBV11-3 and TRBJ1-1; TRBD1 agrees at 8 bases. Germline CDR1 reads SGHNT; CDR2 reads YENEEA. Trimming removed 1 base from V and 7 bases from J; junction bases left unmatched: 2. This CDR3 is 13 amino acids long. CDR3 in DNA: TGTGCCAGCAGCTTAGGGACAGGGCGTGAAGCTTTCTTT. Protein sequence: CASSLGTGREAFF.

The V and J genes are TRBV18 and TRBJ2-2; D remains ambiguous. The CDR3 spans 16 residues. Germline loops: CDR1 KGHSH, CDR2 LQKENI. The V and J ends lost 2 bases and 2 bases respectively, with 12 bases between them. CDR3 nucleotide sequence: TGTGCCAGCTCACCAGGAACAGATATTAACACCGGGGAGCTGTTTTTT. Protein product: CASSPGTDINTGELFF.

The chain carries TRBV19 and TRBJ1-1; 9 bases fit TRBD1. The V segment lost 3 bases and the J segment 0 bases; nucleotides outside the gene matches: 11. This CDR3 spans 18 amino acids. Looked up from germline, CDR1 is LNHDA and CDR2 is SQIVND (reference sequence). The CDR3 DNA is TGTGCCAGTAGTATTTGGTTCACAGGGGGCCTCATGAACACTGAAGCTTTCTTT. It is translated as CASSIWFTGGLMNTEAFF.